This T cell receptor beta chain was retrieved from a study of regulatory T cells. The primer mix had 52 TRBV and 13 TRBJ primers. Measured with immunoSEQ multiplex PCR; TCRdb has only the in-frame clones, and not every one. The repertoire holds more than 15,000 clones, more than 85% seen once, with about 31% in the top ten. The CDR3 has 12 residues. The trim removed 3 bases at V and 6 bases at J, leaving 3 bases unmatched. The V gene's germline CDR1 is SGHDT and CDR2 YYEEEE. The chain couples TRBV5-6 to TRBJ2-7; TRBD2 aligns across 7 bases. Sequenced input: CD8+ T cells sorted from blood. The TCR sequence derives from a person aged 18-35 years with CD3G deficiency. The DNA for the CDR3 is TGTGCCAGCAGCTGGGGGACTACCGAGCAGTACTTC. It translates to CASSWGTTEQYF.